The clone carrying this T cell receptor (beta chain) appeared a single time. Its antigen is still unknown. This was a survey-level run. The assay was immunoSEQ multiplex PCR, and TCRdb's table has in-frame clones only and misses some. This table has over 8,000 clones, approximately 83% appearing once. V lost 3 bases and J lost 8, with 16 bases in between. CDR3 length: 14 residues. Germline-derived CDR1 and CDR2 are WSHSY and SAAADI. The sample belongs to a study of STAT5B mutations in CD4+ large granular lymphocyte leukemia. Overall study findings and caveats: TRBV06-family usage was enriched in top patient clones (8/27) versus controls (2/35).

Bead-separated CD4+, CD4+CD8+, CD57+ or CD56+ fractions, or PBMC, were used. The chain has TRBV10-2 and TRBJ1-1; D not resolved. The sample taken for sequencing was PBMCs. The receptor comes from a man in his 60s with CD4+ T-cell large granular lymphocyte leukemia. This chain's CDR3 is CASSDMRFRLEAFF. As DNA, the CDR3 is TGCGCCAGCAGTGACATGAGGTTTCGGTTGGAAGCTTTCTTT.